This entry describes one TCR beta chain. Its antigen remains unknown. This specimen comes from a study of cytomegalovirus exposure and HLA in healthy donors. The V gene's germline CDR1 is MNHEY and CDR2 SMNVEV (reference sequence). Trimming cost V 4 bases and J 7 bases; bases outside gene matches: 11. This CDR3 comprises 16 residues. The PCR used 60 Vbeta and 13 Jbeta primers. TCRdb keeps only in-frame clones here, not all; method: immunoSEQ multiplex PCR. The sample lists 65,000 to 95,000 clones; around 80% were seen once. Points from the study as a whole: TCR beta V segments were, for the most part, productive about 87% or about 30% of the time in an earlier analysis.

The genes are TRBV27 and TRBJ2-2; 8 nucleotides line up with TRBD1. The clonotype originates from a man aged 25 to 40 in good health and CMV-seronegative. The sample comprised PBMCs. In DNA, the CDR3 is TGTGCCAGCAGTTCCTTAATGACAGGGGAAGGCGGGGAGCTGTTTTTT. Translated, it gives CASSSLMTGEGGELFF.